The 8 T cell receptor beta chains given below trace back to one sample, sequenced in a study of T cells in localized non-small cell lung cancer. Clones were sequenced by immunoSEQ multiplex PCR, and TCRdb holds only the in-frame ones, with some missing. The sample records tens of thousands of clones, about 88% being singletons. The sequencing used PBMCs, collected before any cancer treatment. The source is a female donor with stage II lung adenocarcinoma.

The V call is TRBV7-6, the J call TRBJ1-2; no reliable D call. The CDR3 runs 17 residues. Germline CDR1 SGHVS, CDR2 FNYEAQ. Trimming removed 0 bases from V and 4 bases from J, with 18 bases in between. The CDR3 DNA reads TGTGCCAGCAGCTTAGCAGGGTCAGGCTGGCAGGCCTATGGCTACACCTTC. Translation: CASSLAGSGWQAYGYTF.

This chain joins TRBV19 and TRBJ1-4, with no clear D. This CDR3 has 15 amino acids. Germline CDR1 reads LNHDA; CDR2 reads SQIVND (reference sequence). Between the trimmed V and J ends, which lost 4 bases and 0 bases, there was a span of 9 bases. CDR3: CASSTQSATNEKLFF. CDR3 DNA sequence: TGTGCCAGTAGTACGCAGTCTGCAACTAATGAAAAACTGTTTTTT.

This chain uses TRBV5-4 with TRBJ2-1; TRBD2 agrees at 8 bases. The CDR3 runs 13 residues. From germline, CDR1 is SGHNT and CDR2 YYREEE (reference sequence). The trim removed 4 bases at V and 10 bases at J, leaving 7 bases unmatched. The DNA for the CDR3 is TGTGCCAGCAGCCCGACTAGCGAGGGGGAGCAGTTCTTC. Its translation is CASSPTSEGEQFF.

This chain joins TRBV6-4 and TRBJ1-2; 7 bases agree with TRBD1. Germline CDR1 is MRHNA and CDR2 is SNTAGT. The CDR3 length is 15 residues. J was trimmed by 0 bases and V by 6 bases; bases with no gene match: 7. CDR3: CASSPTGTANYGYTF. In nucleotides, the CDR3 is TGTGCCAGCAGCCCTACAGGGACAGCTAACTATGGCTACACCTTC.

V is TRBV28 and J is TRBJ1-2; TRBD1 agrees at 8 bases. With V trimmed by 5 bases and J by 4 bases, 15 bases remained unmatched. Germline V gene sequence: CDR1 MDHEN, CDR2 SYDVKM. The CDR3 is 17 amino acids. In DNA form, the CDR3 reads TGTGCCAGCAGTCCCCCAGGGGGCAGGGTATGGACCTATGGCTACACCTTC. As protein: CASSPPGGRVWTYGYTF.

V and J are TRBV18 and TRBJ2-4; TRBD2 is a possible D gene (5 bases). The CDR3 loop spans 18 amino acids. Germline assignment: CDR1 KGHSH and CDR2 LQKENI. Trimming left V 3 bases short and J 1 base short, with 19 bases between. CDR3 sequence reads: CASSPSIPGSEAKNIQYF. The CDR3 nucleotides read TGTGCCAGCTCACCGAGTATCCCGGGGTCTGAGGCCAAAAACATTCAGTACTTC.

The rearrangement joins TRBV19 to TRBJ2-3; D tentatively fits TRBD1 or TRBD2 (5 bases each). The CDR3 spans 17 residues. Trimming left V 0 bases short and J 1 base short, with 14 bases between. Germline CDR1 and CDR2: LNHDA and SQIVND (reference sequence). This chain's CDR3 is CASSIDLQGVGTDTQYF. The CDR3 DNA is TGTGCCAGTAGTATAGATCTGCAGGGAGTAGGCACAGATACGCAGTATTTT.

DNA for the CDR3: TGCGCCAGCAGCAAGGGTAGAAATGACAATGAGCAGTTCTTC. Translated, it gives CASSKGRNDNEQFF. The chain joins TRBV5-1 to TRBJ2-1; D unclear. CDR3 length: 14 residues. In germline, CDR1 is SGHRS, CDR2 YFSETQ. V lost 4 bases and J lost 5, with 13 bases in between.